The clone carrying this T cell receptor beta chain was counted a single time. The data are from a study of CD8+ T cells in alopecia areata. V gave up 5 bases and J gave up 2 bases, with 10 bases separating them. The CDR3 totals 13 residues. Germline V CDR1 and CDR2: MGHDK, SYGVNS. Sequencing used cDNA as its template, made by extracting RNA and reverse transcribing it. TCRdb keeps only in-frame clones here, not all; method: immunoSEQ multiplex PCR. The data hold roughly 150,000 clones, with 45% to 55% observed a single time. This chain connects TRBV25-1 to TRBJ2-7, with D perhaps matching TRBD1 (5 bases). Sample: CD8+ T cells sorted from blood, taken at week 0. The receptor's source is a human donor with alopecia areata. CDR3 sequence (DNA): TGTGCCAGCAGTCAAGGGGAAGCCTACGAGCAGTACTTC. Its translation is CASSQGEAYEQYF.